This TCR beta chain was obtained from a study of T-cell memory formation after mild COVID-19. Germline assignment: CDR1 MDHEN and CDR2 SYDVKM. V lost 10 bases and J 4 bases, leaving 20 bases between the germline ends. The CDR3 runs 15 residues. Study results and caveats: Clones that contracted clustered mainly in CM and EM if CD4+ and in EMRA if CD8+.

This clonotype occurred a few times. Its antigen is unknown. TCRdb reprocessed the 5' RACE reads with MiXCR, giving one entry per CDR3 protein. The repertoire includes more than 300,000 distinct CDR3 sequences, 20% to 25% of them detected once, and around 23% sits in the top ten. The TCR comes from a man younger than 35 who had mild COVID-19 (a few samples of this study predate the infection). Cell type and time point are not known. Sequenced material: PBMCs or a T cell subset sorted from them (not recorded which). The chain uses TRBV28 and TRBJ1-5, with D uncertain. CDR3 protein: CATTDRTGINQPQHF. CDR3 in DNA: TGTGCCACCACGGATCGGACGGGGATAAATCAGCCCCAGCATTTT.